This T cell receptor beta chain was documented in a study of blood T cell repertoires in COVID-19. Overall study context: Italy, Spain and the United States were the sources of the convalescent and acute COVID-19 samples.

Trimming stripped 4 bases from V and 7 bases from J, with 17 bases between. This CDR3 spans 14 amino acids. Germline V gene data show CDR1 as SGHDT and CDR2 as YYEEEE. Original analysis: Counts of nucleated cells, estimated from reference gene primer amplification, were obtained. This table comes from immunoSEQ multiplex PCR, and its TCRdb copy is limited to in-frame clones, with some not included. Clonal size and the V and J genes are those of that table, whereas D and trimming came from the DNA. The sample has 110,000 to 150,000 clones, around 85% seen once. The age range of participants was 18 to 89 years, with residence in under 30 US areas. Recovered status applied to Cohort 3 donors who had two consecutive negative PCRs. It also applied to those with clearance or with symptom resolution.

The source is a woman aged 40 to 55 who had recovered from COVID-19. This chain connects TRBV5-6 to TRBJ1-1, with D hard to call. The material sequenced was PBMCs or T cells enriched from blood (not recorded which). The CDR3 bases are TGTGCCAGCAGCCAGTACGGGGTCCAACTTGAAGCTTTCTTT. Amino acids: CASSQYGVQLEAFF. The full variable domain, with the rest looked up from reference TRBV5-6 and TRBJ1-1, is DAGVTQSPTHLIKTRGQQVTLRCSPKSGHDTVSWYQQALGQGPQFIFQYYEEEERQRGNFPDRFSGHQFPNYSSELNVNALLLGDSALYLCASSQYGVQLEAFFGQGTRLTVV.